These 20 T cell receptor beta chains originate from one sample sequenced in a study of CD8+ T cells in alopecia areata. Investigators isolated RNA and reverse transcribed it into cDNA to act as the sequencing template. Sequenced by immunoSEQ multiplex PCR; TCRdb stores in-frame clones only, minus some. The table shows about 14,000 clones, with roughly three fifths occurring only once. Sorting of CD4+ cells into CD25+CD127- cells was performed for 4 to 6 patients. Source material: CD4+ Tregs sorted from blood. The source of these receptors is a human donor with alopecia areata.

J is TRBJ2-6 and V is TRBV4-2; 7 bases map to TRBD1. There are 19 residues in the CDR3. CDR1 LGHNA and CDR2 YNFKEQ come from the germline V gene. V lost 0 bases and J lost 3; bases outside the gene matches: 11. CDR3 sequence reads: CASSQDVTGVGFGANVLTF. The CDR3 DNA reads as TGTGCCAGCAGCCAAGACGTTACAGGGGTTGGCTTTGGGGCCAACGTCCTGACTTTC.

This clone was counted a single time. J is TRBJ1-1 and V is TRBV12-5; D may be TRBD1 (6 bases). V was pared by 2 bases and J by 11 bases, with 9 bases between. CDR1 is LGHNT, CDR2 FRNRAP, per germline. This CDR3 is 11 amino acids long. The CDR3 DNA sequence: TGTGCTAGTGGTTTGACAGGGCCCGCTTTCTTT. Translation gives CASGLTGPAFF. Combining the CDR3 with reference TRBV12-5 and TRBJ1-1 gives the whole variable domain DARVTQTPRHKVTEMGQEVTMRCQPILGHNTVFWYRQTMMQGLELLAYFRNRAPLDDSGMPKDRFSAEMPDATLATLKIQPSEPRDSAVYFCASGLTGPAFFGQGTRLTVV.

This chain links TRBV6-5 with TRBJ1-4, with D maybe TRBD1 (5 bases). V was pared by 6 bases and J by 8 bases, with 19 bases between. The CDR3 runs to 15 residues. Germline V gives CDR1 MNHEY, CDR2 SVGAGI. CDR3 sequence reads: CASSSWVGAREKLFF. The CDR3 DNA reads as TGTGCCAGCAGCTCCTGGGTAGGGGCTAGAGAAAAACTGTTTTTT.

The chain uses TRBV11-2 and TRBJ2-5, with D possibly being TRBD2 (5 bases). CDR1 is SGHAT, CDR2 FQNNGV, per germline. V lost 1 base and J lost 13, with 13 bases in between. CDR3 size: 12 residues. The CDR3 DNA is TGTGCCAGCAGCTTAGCTGTTAGCGAGGGGTACTTC. Translated: CASSLAVSEGYF.

This chain links TRBV2 with TRBJ2-2; D is possibly TRBD1 (6 bases). V lost 6 bases and J 9 bases, leaving 17 bases between the germline ends. The CDR3 is made up of 14 amino acids. The germline V gene has CDR1 SNHLY and CDR2 FYNNEI. The CDR3, as DNA: TGTGCCAGCAGCCGGACAGAAAACAGCAGGGAGCTGTTTTTT. This translates into CASSRTENSRELFF.

The chain joins TRBV5-6 to TRBJ1-2, with D maybe TRBD1 (5 bases). CDR3 length equals 15 residues. Germline CDR1 and CDR2: SGHDT and YYEEEE. The V and J ends lost 4 bases and 7 bases respectively, with 20 bases between them. CDR3 amino acids: CASSPAAGTRFGYTF. CDR3 coding DNA: TGTGCCAGCAGCCCGGCTGCTGGGACCAGGTTTGGCTACACCTTC.

This clone has a handful of counts. V and J are TRBV20-1 and TRBJ1-3, with no clear D. CDR3 length equals 11 residues. Germline-derived CDR1 and CDR2 are DFQATT and SNEGSKA (reference sequence). V was clipped by 6 bases and J by 4 bases, with 7 bases between them. The CDR3 bases are TGCAGTGCCTCAAGCGGAAACACCATATATTTT. Translating gives CSASSGNTIYF.

This clone has just a few counts. The J gene is TRBJ2-1, the V gene TRBV9, with a weak D call TRBD2 (5 bases). Germline assignment: CDR1 SGDLS and CDR2 YYNGEE. CDR3 length equals 16 residues. V was pared by 0 bases and J by 5 bases, with 15 bases between. CDR3 sequence: CASSVATGKHNNEQFF. CDR3 bases: TGTGCCAGCAGCGTAGCCACCGGGAAGCATAACAATGAGCAGTTCTTC.

This clone turned up a few times. The CDR3 is CASSLAAGASEQFF. The CDR3 DNA follows: TGCGCCAGCAGCTTGGCAGCGGGAGCAAGTGAGCAGTTCTTC. This rearrangement joins TRBV5-1 to TRBJ2-1, with 8 bases fitting TRBD2. Germline lookup yields CDR1 SGHRS and CDR2 YFSETQ. The ends lost 0 bases at V and 9 bases at J; junction bases unmatched: 5. The CDR3 spans 14 residues.

This clone appeared a single time. The chain carries TRBV5-4 and TRBJ1-1; 7 bases align to TRBD1. V lost 4 bases to trimming and J lost 0 bases; unmatched junction nucleotides: 6. This CDR3 is built from 15 residues. CDR1 and CDR2 from the germline V gene are SGHNT and YYREEE (reference sequence). CDR3 sequence: CASSRRQGMNTEAFF. CDR3 nucleotide sequence: TGTGCCAGCAGCCGGAGACAGGGAATGAACACTGAAGCTTTCTTT.

This chain joins TRBV5-1 and TRBJ1-2, with no clear D. The V end lost 1 base, the J end lost 2 bases, and 3 bases lay between the germline ends. The germline gives CDR1 SGHRS, CDR2 YFSETQ. This CDR3 is 12 amino acids long. The CDR3 DNA reads TGCGCCAGCAGCTTGAACAACTATGGCTACACCTTC. It encodes CASSLNNYGYTF.

J is TRBJ1-3 and V is TRBV5-8; D call uncertain. V was shortened by 4 bases and J by 2 bases, with 13 bases between the two germline ends. The CDR3 sequence is 15 residues long. Germline CDR1 SGHTS, CDR2 YDEGEE. CDR3 loop: CASSPLDQPGNTIYF. The CDR3 coding sequence is TGTGCCAGCAGCCCGTTGGACCAGCCTGGAAACACCATATATTTT.

This chain connects TRBV10-3 to TRBJ1-1; unclear D gene. Looked up from germline, CDR1 is ENHRY and CDR2 is SYGVKD. Trimming took 2 bases from V and 0 from J, leaving 7 bases between them. The CDR3 spans 14 residues. This CDR3 reads CAISEGLMNTEAFF. In DNA, the CDR3 is TGTGCCATCAGTGAGGGACTGATGAACACTGAAGCTTTCTTT.

This clone was picked up a small number of times. The rearrangement uses TRBV28 and TRBJ2-1; 10 positions agree with TRBD2. Germline V gene lookup returns CDR1 MDHEN and CDR2 SYDVKM. The junction had 2 bases not matched to a gene; V was cut back by 6 bases and J by 0 bases. The CDR3 is made up of 15 amino acids. The DNA for the CDR3 is TGTGCCAGCAGGCGGACTAGCGGCTCCTACAATGAGCAGTTCTTC. It yields the protein CASRRTSGSYNEQFF.

This clone was counted only a few times. This rearrangement joins TRBV2 to TRBJ2-1; 8 bases align to TRBD1. The CDR3 length is 15 residues. The germline V gene has CDR1 SNHLY and CDR2 FYNNEI. V shed 4 bases, J shed 7 bases, and the junction held 9 bases outside the gene matches. As DNA, the CDR3 is TGTGCCAGCAGTGCCCTCCGGGACAGGACAAATGAGCAGTTCTTC. Translated: CASSALRDRTNEQFF.

This chain links TRBV7-9 with TRBJ2-1, with D uncertain. Per the germline V gene, CDR1 is SEHNR and CDR2 is FQNEAQ (reference sequence). The CDR3 sequence is 13 residues long. Deletions cut 2 bases from V and 10 bases from J, with 12 bases between. CDR3 loop: CASSLTPSWEQFF. Here the CDR3 DNA reads TGTGCCAGCAGCTTAACCCCTTCTTGGGAGCAGTTCTTC.

There are a few counts of this clone. This sequence joins TRBV10-2 and TRBJ2-7, with unresolved D. This CDR3 is 13 amino acids long. Trimming cost V 3 bases and J 6 bases, with 12 bases left between them. Germline CDR1 and CDR2: WSHSY and SAAADI. CDR3 sequence (DNA): TGCGCCAGCAGTGAAGTCACGGGTCTCGAGCAGTACTTC. It is translated as CASSEVTGLEQYF.

The rearrangement joins TRBV2 to TRBJ1-6; no reliable D call. CDR1 is SNHLY and CDR2 is FYNNEI in the germline V gene. V lost 6 bases and J 9 bases, leaving 21 bases between the germline ends. CDR3 length: 16 residues. CDR3 protein: CASSSEGIRNSSPLHF. CDR3 DNA sequence: TGTGCCAGCAGCTCGGAGGGTATTCGAAATAGTTCACCCCTCCACTTT.

The rearrangement links TRBV19 to TRBJ1-1, with D maybe TRBD1 (6 bases). CDR1 is LNHDA, CDR2 SQIVND, per germline (reference sequence). This CDR3 has 14 amino acids. Trimming pared 5 bases from V and 4 bases from J, leaving 14 bases between. The CDR3 nucleotides read TGTGCCAGTAGTCGGGCAGGGGTTTTCACTGAAGCTTTCTTT. Protein product: CASSRAGVFTEAFF.

This clone was seen a few times. J is TRBJ2-1 and V is TRBV5-1; D remains unclear. V gave up 2 bases and J gave up 9 bases, with 9 bases separating them. The CDR3 extends over 12 amino acids. Germline V CDR1 and CDR2: SGHRS, YFSETQ. CDR3 sequence (DNA): TGCGCCAGCAGCTTTTTTTCCGGTGAGCAGTTCTTC. This sequence encodes CASSFFSGEQFF.